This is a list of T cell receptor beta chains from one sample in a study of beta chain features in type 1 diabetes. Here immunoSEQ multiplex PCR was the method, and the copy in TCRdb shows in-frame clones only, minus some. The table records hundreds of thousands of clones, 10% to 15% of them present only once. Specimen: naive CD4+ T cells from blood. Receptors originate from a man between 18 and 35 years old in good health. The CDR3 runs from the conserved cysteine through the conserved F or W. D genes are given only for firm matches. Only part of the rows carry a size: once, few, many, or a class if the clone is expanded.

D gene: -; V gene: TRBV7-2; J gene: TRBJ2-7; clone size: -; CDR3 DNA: TGTGCCAGCAGCCGAGATACCTACGAGCAGTACTTC; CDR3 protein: CASSRDTYEQYF
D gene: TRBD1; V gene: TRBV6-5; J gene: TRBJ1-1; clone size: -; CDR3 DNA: TGTGCCAGCAGTTACGCAGGGGGCAAGGCTTTCTTT; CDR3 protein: CASSYAGGKAFF
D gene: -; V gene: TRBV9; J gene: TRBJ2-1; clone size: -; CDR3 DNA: TGTGCCAGCAGCGTAGCAGCCGGGTACAATGAGCAGTTCTTC; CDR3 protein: CASSVAAGYNEQFF
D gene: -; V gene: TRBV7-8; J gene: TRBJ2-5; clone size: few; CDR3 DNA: TGTGCCAGCAGCTTAGGGTTCAGGATCCAAGAGACCCAGTACTTC; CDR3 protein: CASSLGFRIQETQYF
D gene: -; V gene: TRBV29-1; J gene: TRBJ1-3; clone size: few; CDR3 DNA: TGCAGCGCCTATCAGACAGGAGCCGGAAACACCATATATTTT; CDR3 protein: CSAYQTGAGNTIYF
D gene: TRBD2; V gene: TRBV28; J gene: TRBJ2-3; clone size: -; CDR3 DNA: TGTGCCAGCAGTCCCAGCGGGGGTCCCACAGATACGCAGTATTTT; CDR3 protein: CASSPSGGPTDTQYF
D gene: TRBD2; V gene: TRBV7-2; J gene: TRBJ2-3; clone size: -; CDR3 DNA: TGTGCCAGCACGACGGGGGGAGGGGCAGATACGCAGTATTTT; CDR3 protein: CASTTGGGADTQYF
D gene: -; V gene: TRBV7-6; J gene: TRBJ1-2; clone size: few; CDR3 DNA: TGTGCCAGCAGCTTAGAAGTCGGCGGAAACTATGGCTACACCTTC; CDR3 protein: CASSLEVGGNYGYTF
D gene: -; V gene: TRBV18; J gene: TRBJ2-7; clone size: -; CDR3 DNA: TGTGCCAGCTCACCTGCGGACAGATACGAGCAGTACTTC; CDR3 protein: CASSPADRYEQYF
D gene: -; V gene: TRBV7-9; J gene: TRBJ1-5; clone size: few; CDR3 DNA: TGTGCCAGCAGCTTAGGTTCAGGGGTACACCAGCCCCAGCATTTT; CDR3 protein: CASSLGSGVHQPQHF
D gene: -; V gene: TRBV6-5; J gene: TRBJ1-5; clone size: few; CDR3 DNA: TGTGCCAGCAAACCGGGACAAATGTACCAGCCCCAGCATTTT; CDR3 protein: CASKPGQMYQPQHF
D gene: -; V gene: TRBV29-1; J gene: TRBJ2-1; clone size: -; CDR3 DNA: TGCAGCGTTGCCCCTCAGGGGATCTACAATGAGCAGTTCTTC; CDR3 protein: CSVAPQGIYNEQFF
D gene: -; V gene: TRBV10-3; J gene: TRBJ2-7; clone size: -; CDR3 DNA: TGTGCCAGCAGTTACGTAGGAGTGGGCTACGAGCAGTACTTC; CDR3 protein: CASSYVGVGYEQYF
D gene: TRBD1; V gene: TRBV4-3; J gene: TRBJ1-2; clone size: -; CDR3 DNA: TGCGCCAGCAGCCAGGCACGGACAGGGGGGATGGAGGGCTACACCTTC; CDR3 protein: CASSQARTGGMEGYTF
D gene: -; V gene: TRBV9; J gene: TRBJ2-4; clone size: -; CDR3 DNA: TGTGCCAGCAGCGTAGGTGCGGGGGCCAAAAACATTCAGTACTTC; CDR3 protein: CASSVGAGAKNIQYF
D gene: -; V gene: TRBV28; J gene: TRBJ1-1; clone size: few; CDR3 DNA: TGTGCCAGCAGTCTACCGGGACATCAAGAGCCTGAAGCTTTCTTT; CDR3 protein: CASSLPGHQEPEAFF
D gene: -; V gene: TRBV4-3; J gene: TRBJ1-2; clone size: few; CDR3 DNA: TGCGCCAGCAGCCAAGATCCGGCGGGGCCGGTGGCTGGCTACACCTTC; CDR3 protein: CASSQDPAGPVAGYTF
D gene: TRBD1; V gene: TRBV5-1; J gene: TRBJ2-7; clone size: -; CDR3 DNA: TGCGCCAGCAGCACACCGGGACAGCATTACGAGCAGTACTTC; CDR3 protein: CASSTPGQHYEQYF
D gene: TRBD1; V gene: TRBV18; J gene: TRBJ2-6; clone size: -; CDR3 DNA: TGTGCCAGCTCACCCGGACAGGCTGCTTTTGGGGCCAACGTCCTGACTTTC; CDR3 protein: CASSPGQAAFGANVLTF
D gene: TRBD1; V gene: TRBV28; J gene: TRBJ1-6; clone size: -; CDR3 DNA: TGTGCCAGCAGTGGGACAGGGGGATCACCCCTCCACTTT; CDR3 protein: CASSGTGGSPLHF
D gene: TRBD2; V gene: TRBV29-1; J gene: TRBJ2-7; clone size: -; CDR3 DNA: TGCAGCGTGATGGGACTAGCTCCCTACGAGCAGTACTTC; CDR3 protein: CSVMGLAPYEQYF
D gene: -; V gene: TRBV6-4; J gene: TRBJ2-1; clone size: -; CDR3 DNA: TGTGCCAGCAGTGAGATCGACGGGAGTTCCTACAATGAGCAGTTCTTC; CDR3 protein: CASSEIDGSSYNEQFF
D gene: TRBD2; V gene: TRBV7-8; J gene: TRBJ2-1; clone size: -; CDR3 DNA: TGTGCCAGCAGTTCTAGCGGGAGGGCCTTTAATGAGCAGTTCTTC; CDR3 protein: CASSSSGRAFNEQFF
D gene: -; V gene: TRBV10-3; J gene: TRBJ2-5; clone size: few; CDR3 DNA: TGTGCCATCAGTGAGTCGAACTTGCCTGGGACCCAGTACTTC; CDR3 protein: CAISESNLPGTQYF
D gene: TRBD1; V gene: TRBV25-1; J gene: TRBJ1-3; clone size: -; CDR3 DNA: TGTGCCAGCAGTGAATTCCCCGGACAGGGGAGCTCTGGAAACACCATATATTTT; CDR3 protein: CASSEFPGQGSSGNTIYF
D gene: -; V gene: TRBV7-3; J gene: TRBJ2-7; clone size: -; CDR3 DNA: TGTGCCAGCAGCTTAGGGGCAGGGGTCTTGCAGTACTTC; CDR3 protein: CASSLGAGVLQYF
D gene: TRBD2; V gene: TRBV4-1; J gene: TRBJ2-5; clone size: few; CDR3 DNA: TGCGCCAGCAGCCAGGCCCTCGGGGGGGGAAAAGAGACCCAGTACTTC; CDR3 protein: CASSQALGGGKETQYF
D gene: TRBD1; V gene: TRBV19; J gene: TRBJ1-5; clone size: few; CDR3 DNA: TGTGCCAGTAAGGGTGACAGGGGGTATGTTCAGCCCCAGCATTTT; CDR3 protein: CASKGDRGYVQPQHF
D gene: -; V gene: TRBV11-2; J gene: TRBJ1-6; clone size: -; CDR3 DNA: TGTGCCAGCAGCCCTCGGGGGGGGGACGGTTCACCCCTCCACTTT; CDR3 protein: CASSPRGGDGSPLHF
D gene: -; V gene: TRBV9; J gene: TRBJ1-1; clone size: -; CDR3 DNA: TGTGCCAGCAGCTTCATAGGACAGATGAACACTGAAGCTTTCTTT; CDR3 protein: CASSFIGQMNTEAFF
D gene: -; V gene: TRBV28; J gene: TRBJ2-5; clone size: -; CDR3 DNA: TGTGCCAGCAGTTTTGAGCGCCGGGGGACCCAGTACTTC; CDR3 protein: CASSFERRGTQYF
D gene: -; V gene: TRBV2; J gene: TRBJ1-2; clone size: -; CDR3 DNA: TGTGCCAGCAGGACGGGGGGGCCCGCCGGTGGCTACACCTTC; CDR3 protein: CASRTGGPAGGYTF
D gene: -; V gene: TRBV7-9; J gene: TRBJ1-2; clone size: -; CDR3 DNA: TGTGCCAGCAGCCCCAGTTCTTCTAACTATGGCTACACCTTC; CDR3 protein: CASSPSSSNYGYTF
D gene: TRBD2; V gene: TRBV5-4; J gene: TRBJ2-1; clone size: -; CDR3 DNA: TGTGCCAGCAGCTTTAGATTTGCGGGAGCCGATCCCCCCGGTGAGCAGTTCTTC; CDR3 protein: CASSFRFAGADPPGEQFF
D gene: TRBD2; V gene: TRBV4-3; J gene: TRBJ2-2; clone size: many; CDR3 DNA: TGCGCCAGCAGCCAAGGACTAGCGGAGAACACCGGGGAGCTGTTTTTT; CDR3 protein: CASSQGLAENTGELFF
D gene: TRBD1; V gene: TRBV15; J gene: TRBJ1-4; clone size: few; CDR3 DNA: TGTGCCACCAGCAGAGATAAGACCCCGGGACAGGGAAATGAAAAACTGTTTTTT; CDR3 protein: CATSRDKTPGQGNEKLFF
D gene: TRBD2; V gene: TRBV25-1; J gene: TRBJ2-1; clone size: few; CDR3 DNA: TGTGCCAGCAGTGATCCCCAAGCGGGAGGGGATTCTGAACAGTTCTTC; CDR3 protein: CASSDPQAGGDSEQFF
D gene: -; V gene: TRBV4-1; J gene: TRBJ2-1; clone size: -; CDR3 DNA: TGCGCCAGCAGCCAAGGGCCGGGGAGCTCCTACAATGAGCAGTTCTTC; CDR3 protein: CASSQGPGSSYNEQFF
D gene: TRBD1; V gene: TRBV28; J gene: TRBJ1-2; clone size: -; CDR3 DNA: TGTGCCAGCAGCGTTGGACACAGGGGAGGTGGCTACACCTTC; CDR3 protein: CASSVGHRGGGYTF
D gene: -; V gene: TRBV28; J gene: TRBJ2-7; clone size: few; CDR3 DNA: TGTGCCAGCAGAACTCCGGGACTCTACGAGCAGTACTTC; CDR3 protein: CASRTPGLYEQYF
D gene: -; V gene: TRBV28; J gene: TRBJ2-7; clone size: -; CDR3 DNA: TGTGCCAGCAGTTTAAGTGCGGGTTCCTACGAGCAGTACTTC; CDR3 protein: CASSLSAGSYEQYF
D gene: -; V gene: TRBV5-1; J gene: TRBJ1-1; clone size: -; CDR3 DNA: TGCGCCAGCAGCTCGGGGGGCGGAGATAACACTGAAGCTTTCTTT; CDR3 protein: CASSSGGGDNTEAFF
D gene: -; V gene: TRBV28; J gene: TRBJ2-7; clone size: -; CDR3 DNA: TGTGCCAGCAGCACAGTCCGTCCGGGGGAGCAGTACTTC; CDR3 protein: CASSTVRPGEQYF
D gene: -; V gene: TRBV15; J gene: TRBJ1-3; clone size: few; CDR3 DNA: TGTGCCACCAGCAGAGATTACCCAGGGCGATCTGGAAACACCATATATTTT; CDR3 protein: CATSRDYPGRSGNTIYF
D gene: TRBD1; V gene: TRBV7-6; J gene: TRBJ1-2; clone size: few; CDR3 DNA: TGTGCCAGCAGCTCCCGACAGGGGAACTATGGCTACACCTTC; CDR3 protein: CASSSRQGNYGYTF
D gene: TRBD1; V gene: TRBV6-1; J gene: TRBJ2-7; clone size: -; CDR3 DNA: TGTGCCAGTAGACCGGGACAGGCCTCCTACGAGCAGTACTTC; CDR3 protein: CASRPGQASYEQYF
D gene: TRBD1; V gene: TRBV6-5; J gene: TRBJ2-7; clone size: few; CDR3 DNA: TGTGCCAGCAGTTACAAAACGGGACAGACCTACGAGCAGTACTTC; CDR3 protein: CASSYKTGQTYEQYF
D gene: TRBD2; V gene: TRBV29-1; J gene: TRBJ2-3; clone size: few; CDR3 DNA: TGCAGCTCAGCGGGGGCTTACACAGATACGCAGTATTTT; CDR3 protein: CSSAGAYTDTQYF
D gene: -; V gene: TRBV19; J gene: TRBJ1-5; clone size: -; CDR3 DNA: TGTGCCAGTAGTATGGGAGACACCCAAACCCTTTATAGCAATCAGCCCCAGCATTTT; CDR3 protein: CASSMGDTQTLYSNQPQHF